This T cell receptor (beta chain) was profiled in a study of neoadjuvant nivolumab and ipilimumab in lung cancer. Overall study results and limits: Resected tumors had greater TCR richness and clonality than uninvolved lung. Pathologic regression was not significantly tied to TCR clonality. Higher pretherapy blood TCR richness went with higher resected-tumor richness.

The data were produced by immunoSEQ multiplex PCR, yet TCRdb's version contains in-frame clones alone and is incomplete. In the table there are about 8,000 clones, approximately 91% of which are singletons. Germline CDR1 reads SQVTM; CDR2 reads ANQGSEA. The CDR3 loop spans 15 amino acids. V was pared by 4 bases and J by 3 bases, with 6 bases of the junction left unmatched. On this clone itself: Its antigen is unidentified.

The rearrangement links TRBV29-1 to TRBJ2-5; 12 bases agree with TRBD2. The material sequenced was tumor tissue, taken after neoadjuvant nivolumab, alone or with ipilimumab, at or shortly before surgery. The sequence was collected from an adult with non-small cell lung cancer. Some clones in this sample may be carry-over from other donors' samples. CDR3 protein: CSVVRLAGVKETQYF. As DNA, the CDR3 is TGCAGCGTTGTAAGACTAGCGGGAGTCAAAGAGACCCAGTACTTC.